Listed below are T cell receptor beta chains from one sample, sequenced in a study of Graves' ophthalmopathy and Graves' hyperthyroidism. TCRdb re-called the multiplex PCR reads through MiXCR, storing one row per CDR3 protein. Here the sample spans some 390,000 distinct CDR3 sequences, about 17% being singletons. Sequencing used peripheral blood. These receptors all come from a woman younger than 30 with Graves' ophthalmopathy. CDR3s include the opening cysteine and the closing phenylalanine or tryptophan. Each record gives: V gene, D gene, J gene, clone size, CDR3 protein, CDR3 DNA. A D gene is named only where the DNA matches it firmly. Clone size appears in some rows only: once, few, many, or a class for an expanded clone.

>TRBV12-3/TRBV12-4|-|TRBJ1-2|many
CASSLGGHSSNYGYTF
TGTGCCAGCAGCCTAGGCGGACATTCATCCAACTATGGCTACACCTTC
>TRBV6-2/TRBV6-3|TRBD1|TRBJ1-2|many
CASSYSRQGMDYGYTF
TGTGCCAGCAGTTACTCGAGACAGGGGATGGACTATGGCTACACCTTC
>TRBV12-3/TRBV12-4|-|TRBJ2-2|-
CASSLMAVRELFF
TGTGCCAGCAGTTTAATGGCTGTCCGGGAGCTGTTTTTT
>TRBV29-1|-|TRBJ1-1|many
CSVGRPNTEAFF
TGCAGCGTTGGCAGGCCGAACACTGAAGCTTTCTTT
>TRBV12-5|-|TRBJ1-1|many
CASGLAGRNTEAFF
TGTGCTAGTGGTTTGGCAGGGAGGAACACTGAAGCTTTCTTT
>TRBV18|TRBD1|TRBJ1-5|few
CASSPGTGSYSNQPQHF
TGTGCCAGCTCACCAGGGACAGGCTCTTATAGCAATCAGCCCCAGCATTTT
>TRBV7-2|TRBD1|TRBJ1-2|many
CASSPGQGHYGYTF
TGTGCCAGCAGCCCGGGACAGGGCCACTATGGCTACACCTTC
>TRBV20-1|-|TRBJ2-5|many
CSARHPPETQYF
TGCAGTGCGAGACACCCCCCCGAGACCCAGTACTTC
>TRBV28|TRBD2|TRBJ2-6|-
CASTVGGFRANVLTF
TGTGCCAGCACCGTCGGGGGGTTTAGGGCCAACGTCCTGACTTTC
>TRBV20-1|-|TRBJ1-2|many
CSLKEGSSGYTF
TGCAGTTTGAAGGAGGGGTCCAGTGGCTACACCTTC
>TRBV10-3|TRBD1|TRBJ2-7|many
CAISESRTGFYEQYF
TGTGCCATCAGTGAGTCTCGGACAGGGTTCTACGAGCAGTACTTC
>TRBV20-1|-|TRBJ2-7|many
CSASRGSETYEQYF
TGCAGTGCTAGCCGCGGGTCCGAGACCTACGAGCAGTACTTC
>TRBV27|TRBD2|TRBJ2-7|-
CASSFEGTTYEQYF
TGTGCCAGCAGTTTTGAGGGGACTACCTACGAGCAGTACTTC
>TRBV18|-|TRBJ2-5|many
CASSPRGRQETQYF
TGTGCCAGCTCACCCCGGGGTAGACAGGAGACCCAGTACTTC
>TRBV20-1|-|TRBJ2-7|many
CSARGTNSYEQYF
TGCAGTGCTAGAGGGACAAACTCCTACGAGCAGTACTTC
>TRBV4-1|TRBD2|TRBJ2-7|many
CASSQERLAGYEQYF
TGCGCCAGCAGCCAAGAGCGACTAGCGGGGTACGAGCAGTACTTC
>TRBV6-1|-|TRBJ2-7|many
CASSRTRDTPGGEQYF
TGTGCCAGCAGCCGTACCCGGGACACTCCTGGGGGCGAGCAGTACTTC
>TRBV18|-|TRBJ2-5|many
CASSNNGISYQETQYF
TGTGCCAGCTCAAATAACGGGATTAGCTACCAAGAGACCCAGTACTTC
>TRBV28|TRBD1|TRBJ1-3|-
CASTDRRSSGNTIYF
TGTGCCAGCACGGACAGGCGAAGCTCTGGAAACACCATATATTTT
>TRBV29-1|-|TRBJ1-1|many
CSVIPDVFEAFF
TGCAGCGTTATCCCAGACGTTTTCGAAGCTTTCTTT
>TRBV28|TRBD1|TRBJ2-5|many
CASFRTGAKETQYF
TGTGCCAGCTTTCGAACAGGGGCTAAAGAGACCCAGTACTTC
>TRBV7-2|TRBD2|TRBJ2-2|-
CASSPTSADAGELFF
TGTGCCAGCAGCCCGACTAGCGCTGACGCCGGGGAGCTGTTTTTT
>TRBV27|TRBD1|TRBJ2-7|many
CASSFAGLTGGEQYF
TGTGCCAGCAGTTTCGCCGGACTGACAGGGGGCGAGCAGTACTTC
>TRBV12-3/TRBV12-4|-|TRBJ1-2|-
CASSLIDGDYGYTF
TGTGCCAGCAGTTTAATCGACGGAGACTATGGCTACACCTTC
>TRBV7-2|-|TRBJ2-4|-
CASSFNSPDIQYF
TGTGCCAGCAGCTTTAACTCCCCAGACATTCAGTACTTC
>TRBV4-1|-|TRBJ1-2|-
CASSPPPDEPNYGYTF
TGCGCCAGCAGCCCGCCTCCTGACGAGCCTAACTATGGCTACACCTTC
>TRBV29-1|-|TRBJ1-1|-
CSVHVTEAFF
TGCAGCGTTCACGTAACTGAAGCTTTCTTT
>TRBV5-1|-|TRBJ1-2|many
CASSLESAGAYGYTF
TGCGCCAGCAGCTTGGAGTCGGCGGGAGCCTATGGCTACACCTTC
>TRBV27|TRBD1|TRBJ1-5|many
CASSLVGRTGSNQPQHF
TGTGCCAGCAGTTTAGTAGGCAGGACAGGGAGCAATCAGCCCCAGCATTTT
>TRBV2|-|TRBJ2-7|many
CASSATQGSSYEQYF
TGTGCCAGCAGTGCTACGCAGGGGTCTTCCTACGAGCAGTACTTC
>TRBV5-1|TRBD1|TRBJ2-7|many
CASSPGDRGYEQYF
TGCGCCAGCAGCCCCGGGGACAGGGGTTACGAGCAGTACTTC
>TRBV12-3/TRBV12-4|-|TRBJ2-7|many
CASSLWGSVYEQYF
TGTGCCAGCAGTTTATGGGGGAGTGTTTACGAGCAGTACTTC
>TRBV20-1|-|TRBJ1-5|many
CSASSRVNNQPQHF
TGCAGTGCTAGTTCCAGGGTGAACAATCAGCCCCAGCATTTT
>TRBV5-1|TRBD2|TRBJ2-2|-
CASSLARLAGVWTGELFF
TGCGCCAGCAGCTTGGCCCGACTAGCGGGAGTCTGGACCGGGGAGCTGTTTTTT
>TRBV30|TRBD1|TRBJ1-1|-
CAWGTGRVAFF
TGTGCCTGGGGGACAGGGCGCGTAGCTTTCTTT
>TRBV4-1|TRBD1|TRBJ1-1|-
CASSHGLRTGGPQTEAFF
TGCGCCAGCAGCCACGGACTAAGGACAGGGGGTCCCCAAACTGAAGCTTTCTTT
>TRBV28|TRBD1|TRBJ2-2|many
CASSRDRLNTGELFF
TGTGCCAGCAGTCGGGACAGGTTGAACACCGGGGAGCTGTTTTTT
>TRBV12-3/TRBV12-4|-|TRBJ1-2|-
CASSLTGMNYGYTF
TGTGCCAGCAGTTTGACGGGGATGAACTATGGCTACACCTTC
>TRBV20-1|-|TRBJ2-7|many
CSARDVGGSYEQYF
TGCAGTGCTAGAGATGTCGGAGGCTCCTACGAGCAGTACTTC
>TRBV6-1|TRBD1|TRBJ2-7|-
CASSAGQDGTYEQYF
TGTGCCAGCAGTGCGGGACAGGACGGTACCTACGAGCAGTACTTC
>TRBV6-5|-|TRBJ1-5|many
CASSYSGASKPQHF
TGTGCCAGCAGTTACTCAGGGGCCTCTAAGCCCCAGCATTTT
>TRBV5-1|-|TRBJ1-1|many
CASSYAAGPPSAFF
TGCGCCAGCAGCTACGCGGCAGGTCCCCCCAGCGCTTTCTTT
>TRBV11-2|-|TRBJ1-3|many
CASLRQRSGNTIYF
TGTGCCAGCTTAAGGCAACGCTCTGGAAACACCATATATTTT
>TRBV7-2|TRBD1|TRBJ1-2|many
CASTRDRGFHGYTF
TGTGCCAGCACCAGGGACAGGGGGTTTCATGGCTACACCTTC
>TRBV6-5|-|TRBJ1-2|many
CASRPTGARANYGYTF
TGTGCCAGCAGACCCACGGGGGCAAGAGCTAACTATGGCTACACCTTC
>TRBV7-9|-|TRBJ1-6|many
CASSLSEVKNSPLHF
TGTGCCAGCAGCTTATCAGAGGTGAAAAATTCACCCCTCCACTTT
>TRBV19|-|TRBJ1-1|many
CASSISGGNTEAFF
TGTGCCAGTAGTATAAGCGGGGGCAATACTGAAGCTTTCTTT
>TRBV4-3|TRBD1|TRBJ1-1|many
CASSPSRGQGETEAFF
TGCGCCAGCAGCCCTTCGAGGGGGCAGGGGGAGACTGAAGCTTTCTTT
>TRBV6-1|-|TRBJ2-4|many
CASSEDRLGSKNIQYF
TGTGCCAGCAGTGAAGACCGCCTAGGCAGCAAAAACATTCAGTACTTC
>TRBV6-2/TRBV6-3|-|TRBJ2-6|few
CASSYAQSSGANVLTF
TGTGCCAGCAGTTATGCCCAGAGCTCTGGGGCCAACGTCCTGACTTTC
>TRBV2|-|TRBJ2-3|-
CASSRQASTDTQYF
TGTGCCAGCAGCCGTCAGGCGAGCACAGATACGCAGTATTTT
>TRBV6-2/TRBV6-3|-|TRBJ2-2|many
CASQPPSGLGANTGGLFF
TGTGCCAGCCAACCACCGTCGGGACTGGGCGCGAACACCGGGGGGCTGTTTTTT
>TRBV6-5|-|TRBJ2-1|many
CASSYELALSNEQFF
TGTGCCAGCAGTTACGAGCTAGCTTTATCCAATGAGCAGTTCTTC
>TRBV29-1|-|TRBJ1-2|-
CSVDSPGNYGYIF
TGCAGCGTTGATAGTCCAGGGAACTATGGCTACATCTTC